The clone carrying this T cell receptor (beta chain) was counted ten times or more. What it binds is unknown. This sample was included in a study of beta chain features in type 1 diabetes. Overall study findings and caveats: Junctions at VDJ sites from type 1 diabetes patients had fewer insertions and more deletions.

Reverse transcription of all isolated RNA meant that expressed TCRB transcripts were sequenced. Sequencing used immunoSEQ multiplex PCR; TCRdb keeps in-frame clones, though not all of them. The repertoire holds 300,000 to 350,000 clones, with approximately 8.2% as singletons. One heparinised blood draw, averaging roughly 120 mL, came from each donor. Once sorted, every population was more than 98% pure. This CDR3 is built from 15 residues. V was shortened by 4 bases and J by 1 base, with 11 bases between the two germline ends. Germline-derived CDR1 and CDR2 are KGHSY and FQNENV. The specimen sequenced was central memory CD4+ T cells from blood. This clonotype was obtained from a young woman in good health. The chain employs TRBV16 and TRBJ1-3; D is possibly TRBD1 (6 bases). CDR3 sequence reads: CASSPLDRSGNTIYF. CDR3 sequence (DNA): TGTGCCAGCAGCCCGCTTGACAGGTCTGGAAACACCATATATTTT.